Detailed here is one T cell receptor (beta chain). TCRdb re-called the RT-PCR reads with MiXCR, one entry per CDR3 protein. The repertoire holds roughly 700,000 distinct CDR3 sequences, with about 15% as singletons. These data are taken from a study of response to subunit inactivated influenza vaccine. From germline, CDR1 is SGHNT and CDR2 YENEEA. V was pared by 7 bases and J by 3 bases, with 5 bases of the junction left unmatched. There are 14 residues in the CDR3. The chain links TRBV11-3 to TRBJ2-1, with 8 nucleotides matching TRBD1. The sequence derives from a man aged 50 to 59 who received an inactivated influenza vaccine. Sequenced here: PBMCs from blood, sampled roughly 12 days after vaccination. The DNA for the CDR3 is TGTGCCAGCAAAAAACAGGGGGGCTACAATGAGCAGTTCTTC. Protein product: CASKKQGGYNEQFF. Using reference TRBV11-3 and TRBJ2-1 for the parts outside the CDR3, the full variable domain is EAGVVQSPRYKIIEKKQPVAFWCNPISGHNTLYWYLQNLGQGPELLIRYENEEAVDDSQLPKDRFSAERLKGVDSTLKIQPAELGDSAVYLCASKKQGGYNEQFFGPGTRLTVL.